The clone carrying this T cell receptor beta chain was picked up a small number of times. Its antigen remains unidentified. The V gene end was trimmed by 6 bases and the J gene end by 1 base; junction bases not matched to a gene: 0. This CDR3 comprises 13 residues. The sample belongs to a study of type 1 regulatory T cells. Study as a whole: T-allo10 is a Tr1-enriched, alloantigen-specific CD4 T cell product made in vitro.

One entry per CDR3 protein, called by TCRdb with MiXCR from the reads. There are roughly 21,000 distinct CDR3 sequences in the sample; around 47% occur only once, and around 4.9% lies in the top ten. The chain carries TRBV12-3 or TRBV12-4 and TRBJ2-3, with TRBD2 matching over 8 bases. Sequenced material: cultured T cells, either the whole culture or a sorted T cell fraction (not recorded which). The clonotype comes from a human donor in good health. CDR3 in DNA: TGTGCCAGCAGGACTAGCGGCACAGATACGCAGTATTTT. Protein sequence: CASRTSGTDTQYF.